The clone carrying this T cell receptor beta chain was counted a single time. This sample was taken from a study of blood T cell repertoires in COVID-19. For the study at large: Acute-phase and convalescent COVID-19 samples originated in the United States, Italy and Spain. PBMCs, B-cell-depleted T cells, or T cells were the source of the cDNA or gDNA that made up the material.

How the authors handled the data: Scientists estimated how many nucleated cells there were by amplifying reference gene primers. Some clones are missing from TCRdb's copy, which holds only in-frame ones; the method was immunoSEQ multiplex PCR. The V and J calls and clone size are taken from that table; D and trimming were inferred from the DNA. The table records 140,000 or so clones, around 87% of them present only once. Germline V gene sequence: CDR1 SGHTA, CDR2 FQGNSA. V lost 4 bases, J lost 2 bases, and 7 bases stayed unmatched. The CDR3 sequence is 15 residues long. The chain has TRBV7-2 and TRBJ2-7; 8 bases map to TRBD1. Sequences were obtained from peripheral blood. This sequence was found in a man in his forties or fifties who had recovered from COVID-19. This CDR3 is CASSWIQTGAYEQYF. The CDR3, as DNA: TGTGCCAGCAGCTGGATCCAGACAGGGGCCTACGAGCAGTACTTC. Based on the CDR3 plus reference TRBV7-2 and TRBJ2-7, the full variable domain is GAGVSQSPSNKVTEKGKDVELRCDPISGHTALYWYRQSLGQGLEFLIYFQGNSAPDKSGLPSDRFSAERTGGSVSTLTIQRTQQEDSAVYLCASSWIQTGAYEQYFGPGTRLTVT.